This TCR beta chain was recorded in a study of beta chain features in type 1 diabetes. The study reverse transcribed the entire isolated RNA, so it sequenced expressed TCRB transcripts. This table comes from immunoSEQ multiplex PCR, and its TCRdb copy is limited to in-frame clones, with some not included. The profile shows around 500,000 clones, about an eighth of them singletons. This sequence was found in a woman aged 18-29 years in good health. The sequenced sample consisted of naive CD4+ T cells from blood.

Written as DNA, the CDR3 is TGTGCCAGCAGCAAAGGGGTGGGGAAGGGCACAGATACGCAGTATTTT. Amino acids: CASSKGVGKGTDTQYF. The V call is TRBV7-2, the J call TRBJ2-3, with a weak D call TRBD1 (5 bases). The CDR3 loop spans 16 amino acids. Germline CDR1 reads SGHTA; CDR2 reads FQGNSA. The V gene lost 5 bases and the J gene lost 1 base, with 16 bases spanning the gap.